This TCR beta chain came from a study of OX40 agonist ivuxolimab in advanced cancers. The overall study: The dose-escalation group included hepatocellular carcinoma, melanoma, renal cell carcinoma and head and neck cancer.

Trimming took off 3 bases at V and 7 bases at J, with 16 bases between the two ends. CDR1 and CDR2 (germline): SNHLY, FYNNEI. CDR3 size: 15 residues. The data were produced by immunoSEQ multiplex PCR, yet TCRdb's version contains in-frame clones alone and is incomplete. The data hold some 43,000 clones, with around nine tenths observed a single time. Study-wide findings and caveats: Expanded clones were, on average, more numerous in CD8+ T cells than in CD4+.

Turning to this clone: As yet, its antigen is unknown.

This material consisted of CD4+ or CD8+ T cells sorted from blood, taken in a trial of the OX40 agonist ivuxolimab. The rearrangement uses TRBV2 and TRBJ2-1; D is possibly TRBD2 (6 bases). This clonotype was obtained from an adult with an advanced solid tumor such as melanoma, head and neck, liver or kidney cancer. The CDR3 nucleotides read TGTGCCAGCAGTGATTTAGCTAGCGAAACGAATGAGCAGTTCTTC. Its translation: CASSDLASETNEQFF.